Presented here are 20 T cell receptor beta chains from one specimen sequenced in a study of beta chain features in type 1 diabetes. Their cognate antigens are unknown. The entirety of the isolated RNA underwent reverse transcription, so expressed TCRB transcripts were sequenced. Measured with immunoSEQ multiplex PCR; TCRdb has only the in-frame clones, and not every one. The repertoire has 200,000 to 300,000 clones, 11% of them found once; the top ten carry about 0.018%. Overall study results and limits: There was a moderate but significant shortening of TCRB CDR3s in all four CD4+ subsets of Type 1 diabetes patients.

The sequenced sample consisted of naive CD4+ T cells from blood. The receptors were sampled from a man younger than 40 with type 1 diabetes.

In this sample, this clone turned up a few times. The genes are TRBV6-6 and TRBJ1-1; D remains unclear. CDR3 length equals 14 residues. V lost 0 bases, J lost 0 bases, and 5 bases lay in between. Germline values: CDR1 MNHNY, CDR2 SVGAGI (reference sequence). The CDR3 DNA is TGTGCCAGCAGTTACTCGGGAGTGAACACTGAAGCTTTCTTT. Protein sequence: CASSYSGVNTEAFF.

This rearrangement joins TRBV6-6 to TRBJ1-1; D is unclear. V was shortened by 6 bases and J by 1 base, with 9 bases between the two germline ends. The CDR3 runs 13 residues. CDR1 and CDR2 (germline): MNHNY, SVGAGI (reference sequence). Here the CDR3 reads CASRISRNTEAFF. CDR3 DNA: TGTGCCAGCAGAATTAGTCGGAACACTGAAGCTTTCTTT.

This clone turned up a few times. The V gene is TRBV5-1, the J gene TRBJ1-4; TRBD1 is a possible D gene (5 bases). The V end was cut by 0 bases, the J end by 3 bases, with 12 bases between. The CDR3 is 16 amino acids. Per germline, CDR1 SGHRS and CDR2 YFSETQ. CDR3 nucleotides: TGCGCCAGCAGCTTGGCCGCGGGGCCACCTAATGAAAAACTGTTTTTT. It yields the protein CASSLAAGPPNEKLFF.

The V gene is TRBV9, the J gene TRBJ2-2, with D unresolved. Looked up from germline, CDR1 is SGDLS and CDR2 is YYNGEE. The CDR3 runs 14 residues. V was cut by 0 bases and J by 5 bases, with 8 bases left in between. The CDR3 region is CASSVDAETGELFF. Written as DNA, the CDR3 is TGTGCCAGCAGCGTAGATGCCGAGACCGGGGAGCTGTTTTTT.

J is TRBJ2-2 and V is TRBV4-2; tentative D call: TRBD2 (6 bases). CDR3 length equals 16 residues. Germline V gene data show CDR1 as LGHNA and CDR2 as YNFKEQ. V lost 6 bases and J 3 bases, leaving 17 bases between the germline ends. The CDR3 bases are TGTGCCAGCAGACATCAGGCAGGAGGGGACACCGGGGAGCTGTTTTTT. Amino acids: CASRHQAGGDTGELFF.

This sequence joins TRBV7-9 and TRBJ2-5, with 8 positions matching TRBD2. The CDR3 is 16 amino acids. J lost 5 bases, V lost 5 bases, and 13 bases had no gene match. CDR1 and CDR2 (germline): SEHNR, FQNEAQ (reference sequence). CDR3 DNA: TGTGCCAGCAGCCCCCGAGGGTCTAGCGGGCTTGAGACCCAGTACTTC. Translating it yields CASSPRGSSGLETQYF.

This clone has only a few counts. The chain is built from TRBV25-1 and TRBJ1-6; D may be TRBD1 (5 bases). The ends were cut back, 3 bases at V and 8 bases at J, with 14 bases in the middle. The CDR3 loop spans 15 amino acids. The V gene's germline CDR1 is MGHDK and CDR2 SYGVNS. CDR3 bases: TGTGCCAGCAGTGAGTCTCACAGGAGTCATTCACCCCTCCACTTT. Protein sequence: CASSESHRSHSPLHF.

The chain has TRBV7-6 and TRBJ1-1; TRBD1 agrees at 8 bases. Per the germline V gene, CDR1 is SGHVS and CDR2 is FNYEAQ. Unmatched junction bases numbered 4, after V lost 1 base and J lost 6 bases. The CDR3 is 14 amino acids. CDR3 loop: CASSLGTGSSEAFF. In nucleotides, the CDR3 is TGTGCCAGCAGCTTAGGGACAGGGTCGTCTGAAGCTTTCTTT.

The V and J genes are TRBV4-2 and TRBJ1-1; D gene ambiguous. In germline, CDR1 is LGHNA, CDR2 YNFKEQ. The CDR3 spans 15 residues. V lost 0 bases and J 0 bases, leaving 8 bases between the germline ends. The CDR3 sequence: CASSQDQAMNTEAFF. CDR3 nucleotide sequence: TGTGCCAGCAGCCAAGATCAGGCCATGAACACTGAAGCTTTCTTT.

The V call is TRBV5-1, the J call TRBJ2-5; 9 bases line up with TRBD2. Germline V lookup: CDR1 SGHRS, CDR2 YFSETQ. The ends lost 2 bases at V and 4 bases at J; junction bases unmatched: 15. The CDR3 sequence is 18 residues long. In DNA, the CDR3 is TGCGCCAGCAGCTTACAAGGGACTAGCTCTTCTCGTAGAGAGACCCAGTACTTC. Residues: CASSLQGTSSSRRETQYF.

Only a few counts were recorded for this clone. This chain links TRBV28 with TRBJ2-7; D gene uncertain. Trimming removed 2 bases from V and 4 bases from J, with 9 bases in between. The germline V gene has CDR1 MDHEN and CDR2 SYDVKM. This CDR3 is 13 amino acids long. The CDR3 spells CASSLPGWYEQYF. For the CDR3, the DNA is TGTGCCAGCAGTTTACCCGGTTGGTACGAGCAGTACTTC.

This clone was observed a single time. The CDR3 here is CASSRQTNEKLFF. The CDR3 bases are TGCGCCAGCAGCCGACAGACTAATGAAAAACTGTTTTTT. The chain couples TRBV5-1 to TRBJ1-4; perhaps TRBD1 as D (5 bases). Trimming cost V 4 bases and J 2 bases, with 6 bases left between them. In germline, CDR1 is SGHRS, CDR2 YFSETQ. The CDR3 contains 13 residues.

The CDR3: CASSHTDRRMETNEKLFF. DNA for the CDR3: TGCGCCAGCAGCCATACGGACAGGAGGATGGAAACTAATGAAAAACTGTTTTTT. The chain combines TRBV4-3 with TRBJ1-4, with 7 bases that match TRBD1. The CDR3 is 18 amino acids. J gave up 1 base and V 3 bases, and 11 bases lay outside the gene matches. Germline loops: CDR1 LGHNA, CDR2 YSLEER.

The CDR3 spells CASSPGTGGYGYTF. As DNA, the CDR3 is TGTGCCAGCAGCCCTGGGACAGGGGGATATGGCTACACCTTC. The V call is TRBV7-3, the J call TRBJ1-2; 11 nucleotides line up with TRBD1. The germline CDR1 and CDR2 sequences are SGHTA and FQGTGA. J was trimmed by 5 bases and V by 5 bases; bases with no gene match: 4. There are 14 residues in the CDR3.

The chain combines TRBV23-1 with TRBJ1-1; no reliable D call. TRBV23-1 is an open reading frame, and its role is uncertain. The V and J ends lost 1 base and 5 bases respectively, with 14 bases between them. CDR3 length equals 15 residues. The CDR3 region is CASSQFAEGKTEAFF. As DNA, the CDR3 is TGCGCCAGCAGTCAATTCGCGGAGGGCAAGACTGAAGCTTTCTTT.

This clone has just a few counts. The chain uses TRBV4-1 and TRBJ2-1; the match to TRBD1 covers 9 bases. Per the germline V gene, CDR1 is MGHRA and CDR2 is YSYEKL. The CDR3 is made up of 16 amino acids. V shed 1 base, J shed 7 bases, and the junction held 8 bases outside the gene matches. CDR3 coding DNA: TGCGCCAGCAGCCAAGTACCCGGGACAGGGAGGAATGAGCAGTTCTTC. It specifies CASSQVPGTGRNEQFF.

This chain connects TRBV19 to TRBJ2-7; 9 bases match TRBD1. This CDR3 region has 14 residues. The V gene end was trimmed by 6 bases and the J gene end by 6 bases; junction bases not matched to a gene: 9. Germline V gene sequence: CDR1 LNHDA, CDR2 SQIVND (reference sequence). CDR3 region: CASRTTGTGLEQYF. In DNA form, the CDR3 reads TGTGCCAGTAGAACGACCGGGACAGGGCTCGAGCAGTACTTC.

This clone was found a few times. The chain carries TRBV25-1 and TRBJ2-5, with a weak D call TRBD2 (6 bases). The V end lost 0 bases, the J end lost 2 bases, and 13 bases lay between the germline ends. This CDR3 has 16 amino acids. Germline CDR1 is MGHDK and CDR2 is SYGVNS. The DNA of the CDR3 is TGTGCCAGCAGTGAATATACGCGGGGCCTACAAGAGACCCAGTACTTC. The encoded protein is CASSEYTRGLQETQYF.

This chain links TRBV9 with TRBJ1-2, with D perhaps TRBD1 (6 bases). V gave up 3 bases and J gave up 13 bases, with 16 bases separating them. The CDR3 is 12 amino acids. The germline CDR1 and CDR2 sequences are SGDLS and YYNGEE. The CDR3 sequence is CASSAGRGVSTF. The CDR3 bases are TGTGCCAGCAGCGCGGGGAGGGGGGTCTCCACCTTC.

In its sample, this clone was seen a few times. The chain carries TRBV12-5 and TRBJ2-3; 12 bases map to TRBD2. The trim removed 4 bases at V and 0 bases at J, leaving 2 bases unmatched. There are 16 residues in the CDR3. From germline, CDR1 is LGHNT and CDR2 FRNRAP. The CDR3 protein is CASGSGLAGSTDTQYF. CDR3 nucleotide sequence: TGTGCTAGTGGTTCAGGACTAGCGGGGAGCACAGATACGCAGTATTTT. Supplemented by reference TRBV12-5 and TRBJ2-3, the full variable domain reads DARVTQTPRHKVTEMGQEVTMRCQPILGHNTVFWYRQTMMQGLELLAYFRNRAPLDDSGMPKDRFSAEMPDATLATLKIQPSEPRDSAVYFCASGSGLAGSTDTQYFGPGTRLTVL.